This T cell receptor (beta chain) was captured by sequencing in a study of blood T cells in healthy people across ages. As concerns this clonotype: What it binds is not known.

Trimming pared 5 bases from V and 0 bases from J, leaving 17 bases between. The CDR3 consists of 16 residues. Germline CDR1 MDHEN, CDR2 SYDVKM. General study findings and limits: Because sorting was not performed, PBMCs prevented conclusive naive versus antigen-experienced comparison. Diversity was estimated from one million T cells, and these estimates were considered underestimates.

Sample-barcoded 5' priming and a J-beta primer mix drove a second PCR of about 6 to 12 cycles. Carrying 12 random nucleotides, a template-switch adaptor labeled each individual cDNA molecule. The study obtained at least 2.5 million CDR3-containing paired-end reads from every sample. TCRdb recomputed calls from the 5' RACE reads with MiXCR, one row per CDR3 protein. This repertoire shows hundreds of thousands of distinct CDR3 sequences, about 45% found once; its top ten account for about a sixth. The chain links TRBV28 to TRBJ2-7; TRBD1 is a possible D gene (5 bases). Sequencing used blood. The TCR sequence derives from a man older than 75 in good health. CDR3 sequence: CASSTPQVDPSYEQYF. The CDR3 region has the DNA TGTGCCAGCAGTACTCCACAGGTAGACCCCTCCTACGAGCAGTACTTC.